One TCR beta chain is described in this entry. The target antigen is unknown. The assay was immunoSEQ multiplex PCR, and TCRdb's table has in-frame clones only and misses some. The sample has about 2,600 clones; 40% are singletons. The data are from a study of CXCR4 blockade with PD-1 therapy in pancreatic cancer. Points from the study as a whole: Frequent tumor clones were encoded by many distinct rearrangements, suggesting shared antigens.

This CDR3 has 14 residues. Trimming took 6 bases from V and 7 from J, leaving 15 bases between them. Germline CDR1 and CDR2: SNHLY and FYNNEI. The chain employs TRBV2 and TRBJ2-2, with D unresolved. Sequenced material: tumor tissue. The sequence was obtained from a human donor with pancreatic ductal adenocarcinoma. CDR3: CASSPRSAGGELFF. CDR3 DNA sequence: TGTGCCAGCAGCCCTCGGAGCGCCGGCGGGGAGCTGTTTTTT.